Listed below are T cell receptor beta chains from one sample, sequenced in a study of siplizumab effects on memory and regulatory T cells. TCRdb keeps only in-frame clones here, not all; method: immunoSEQ multiplex PCR. This sample has about 100,000 clones, with 93% found just once. The sequenced sample consisted of Tregs sorted from blood. These receptors all stem from a human donor in good health. The CDR3 runs from the conserved cysteine through the conserved F or W. D genes are given only for firm matches. Clone sizes are given selectively: once, few, many, or a class where the clone is expanded.

>.|TRBV7-8|TRBJ2-6|.
TGTGCCAGCAGCTTAACTCCTGAGGCCAACGTCCTGACTTTC
CASSLTPEANVLTF
>.|TRBV5-1|TRBJ2-5|.
TGCGCCAGCAGCTTGGAGGCAGGGAGTAGGCAGACCCAGTACTTC
CASSLEAGSRQTQYF
>.|TRBV6-1|TRBJ1-2|.
TGTGCCAGCAGTGAAGGGGGCAGTTGGGACTATGGCTACACCTTC
CASSEGGSWDYGYTF
>TRBD1|TRBV19|TRBJ2-7|.
TGTGCCAGTAGTATCAGCTCACCCGGACAGGTTTATTCGTACGAGCAGTACTTC
CASSISSPGQVYSYEQYF
>TRBD1|TRBV7-9|TRBJ1-6|.
TGTGCCAGCAGCCATCCCGGGACAGGGGTTTTCCTCCACTTT
CASSHPGTGVFLHF
>.|TRBV19|TRBJ1-2|.
TGTGCCAGTAGTATCAGCGTCTATGGCTACACCTTC
CASSISVYGYTF
>.|TRBV6-5|TRBJ1-2|.
TGTGCCAGCAGTACCGACGGAACTAACTATGGCTACACCTTC
CASSTDGTNYGYTF
>.|TRBV7-2|TRBJ1-1|.
TGTGCCAGCAGCTCAGTGGGGAACACTGAAGCTTTCTTT
CASSSVGNTEAFF
>.|TRBV6-1|TRBJ2-1|once
TGTGCCAGCAGTGGGGTCCGGGATCCCCCCTCCTTTATGAATGAGCAGTTCTTC
CASSGVRDPPSFMNEQFF
>TRBD1|TRBV6-1|TRBJ1-2|.
TGTGCCAGCAGTGGACGACAGGGGGTTAGGTATGGCTACACCTTC
CASSGRQGVRYGYTF
>.|TRBV5-6|TRBJ2-3|.
TGTGCCAGCAGCTTGGGGGGTTTAGATACGCAGTATTTT
CASSLGGLDTQYF
>.|TRBV6-1|TRBJ2-1|once
TGTGCCAGCAGACCGGTCCACAATGAGCAGTTCTTC
CASRPVHNEQFF
>TRBD2|TRBV30|TRBJ2-4|.
TGTGCCTGGAGTGTACTGGCTAGCGGGATTCAAAACATTCAGTACTTC
CAWSVLASGIQNIQYF
>.|TRBV5-1|TRBJ2-2|.
TGCGCCAGCGTGGAGCTCACCGGGGAGCTGTTTTTT
CASVELTGELFF
>TRBD2|TRBV19|TRBJ2-1|.
TGTGCCAGTAGTAAACACCACGGACTAGCGGGAGCTAATGAGCAGTTCTTC
CASSKHHGLAGANEQFF
>.|TRBV6-1|TRBJ1-5|once
TGTGCCAGCAGTGGGGATAGCAATCAGCCCCAGCATTTT
CASSGDSNQPQHF
>TRBD1|TRBV11-2|TRBJ2-3|.
TGTGCCAGCAGCGGAGCCGGGACAGGGGGCTTCACAGATACGCAGTATTTT
CASSGAGTGGFTDTQYF
>TRBD2|TRBV5-1|TRBJ2-1|.
TGCGCCAGCAGCTTGGGTGGAGCGGGAAGTAATGAGCAGTTCTTC
CASSLGGAGSNEQFF
>TRBD1|TRBV27|TRBJ2-2|.
TGTGCCAGCAGTTTTGGGACAGGGCGGAACACCGGGGAGCTGTTTTTT
CASSFGTGRNTGELFF
>.|TRBV2|TRBJ2-3|.
TGTGCCAGCAGTTACCGGCGGCTTGATACGCAGTATTTT
CASSYRRLDTQYF
>.|TRBV6-1|TRBJ1-5|.
TGTGCCAGCAGTGAACTAAGGACGGATTATAGCAATCAGCCCCAGCATTTT
CASSELRTDYSNQPQHF
>.|TRBV11-3|TRBJ2-1|.
TGTGCCAGCAGCTTAGGGGGAAGACAGGTGAGCTCCTACAATGAGCAGTTCTTC
CASSLGGRQVSSYNEQFF
>.|TRBV18|TRBJ2-5|.
TGTGCCAGCTCACCACAGGGTACCCAAGAGACCCAGTACTTC
CASSPQGTQETQYF
>.|TRBV4-1|TRBJ2-3|once
TGCGCCAGCAGCCAAGATAGAAGGTCTACGCAGTATTTT
CASSQDRRSTQYF
>TRBD2|TRBV9|TRBJ2-3|.
TGTGCCAGCAGCGTAGCTCGGGGGACTAGCGCGGAGGAGGATACGCAGTATTTT
CASSVARGTSAEEDTQYF
>.|TRBV5-1|TRBJ1-2|.
TGCGCCAGTCCCCCGCGGGCGAATGGCTACACCTTC
CASPPRANGYTF
>.|TRBV19|TRBJ1-2|.
TGTGCCAGTAGTAACCTGGACGGATACAGCTATGGCTACACCTTC
CASSNLDGYSYGYTF
>TRBD2|TRBV5-1|TRBJ2-3|.
TGCGCCAGCAGCTCTCTAGCGGGCACAGATACGCAGTATTTT
CASSSLAGTDTQYF
>.|TRBV7-9|TRBJ2-5|once
TGTGCCAGCAGCATCGATATGGGCCGAAAAGAGACCCAGTACTTC
CASSIDMGRKETQYF
>.|TRBV18|TRBJ1-3|once
TGTGCCAGCTCACCACCCTGGGACCGCATCGGAAACACCATATATTTT
CASSPPWDRIGNTIYF
>TRBD2|TRBV5-1|TRBJ2-1|once
TGCGCCAGCAGCTTGGTATCTAGCGGGGGGTACTCCTACAATGAGCAGTTCTTC
CASSLVSSGGYSYNEQFF
>.|TRBV7-9|TRBJ1-1|once
TGTGCCAGCAGCTTTCAGGGATTTCTCACTGAAGCTTTCTTT
CASSFQGFLTEAFF
>.|TRBV10-3|TRBJ1-6|.
TGTGCCATCAGTAGCGGGGGTAGCTCCTATAATTCACCCCTCCACTTT
CAISSGGSSYNSPLHF
>TRBD2|TRBV4-2|TRBJ2-6|few
TGTGCCAGCAGCCGGACTAGCGGGAGGGCCGGGGCCAACGTCCTGACTTTC
CASSRTSGRAGANVLTF
>.|TRBV5-1|TRBJ1-1|.
TGCGCCAGCAGCTTCGACAGCATGAACACTGAAGCTTTCTTT
CASSFDSMNTEAFF
>TRBD1|TRBV27|TRBJ1-1|.
TGTGCCAGCAGGCTAAGGACAGGGATCTACACTGAAGCTTTCTTT
CASRLRTGIYTEAFF
>.|TRBV5-4|TRBJ1-6|.
TGTGCCAGCAGCCGTTATCGAGGGGCCCTCCACTTT
CASSRYRGALHF
>.|TRBV5-1|TRBJ2-3|.
TGCGCCAGCCGGGCGGGGATGGGAACAGATACGCAGTATTTT
CASRAGMGTDTQYF
>.|TRBV27|TRBJ1-2|.
TGTGCCAGCAGTTTATCCCCCGAGCAGGGGAATGGCTACACCTTC
CASSLSPEQGNGYTF
>TRBD2|TRBV7-2|TRBJ2-7|.
TGTGCCAGCAGCTTAGCCGGACTAGCCGTAGTCTACGAGCAGTACTTC
CASSLAGLAVVYEQYF
>.|TRBV19|TRBJ1-5|.
TGTGCCAGTAGTATTGAGGGGGTGGGCAATCAGCCCCAGCATTTT
CASSIEGVGNQPQHF
>TRBD2|TRBV5-6|TRBJ2-1|once
TGTGCCAGCAGCTTGCAGCTAGCGGGAGAGCTCTCCTACAATGAGCAGTTCTTC
CASSLQLAGELSYNEQFF
>TRBD1|TRBV4-1|TRBJ1-6|.
TGCGCCAGCAGCCAAGAAGGGACAGGGCGGTCACCCCTCCACTTT
CASSQEGTGRSPLHF
>.|TRBV10-1|TRBJ2-7|few
TGCGCCAGCAGTGAGTTAGGGCTAGCGCGAAGGGAGCAGTACTTC
CASSELGLARREQYF
>.|TRBV9|TRBJ2-2|.
TGTGCCAGCAGCGTAGAGGTGTGGGGAAAGAACACCGGGGAGCTGTTTTTT
CASSVEVWGKNTGELFF
>.|TRBV5-1|TRBJ2-3|.
TGCGCCAGCAGCCCGGACCCCAACGTAGGTACAGATACGCAGTATTTT
CASSPDPNVGTDTQYF
>.|TRBV30|TRBJ1-1|.
TGTGCCGGGCGTTGGGGGGTGGCTGAAGCTTTCTTT
CAGRWGVAEAFF
>TRBD2|TRBV11-3|TRBJ2-1|.
TGTGCCAGCAGCCCGGGGGGGCCTCGATTAGAGCAGTTCTTC
CASSPGGPRLEQFF
>TRBD2|TRBV5-1|TRBJ2-7|.
TGCGCCAGCAGCTACGGACTAGCGGGGGCCTACGAGCAGTACTTC
CASSYGLAGAYEQYF